The T cell receptor (beta chain) described here comes from a study of low-dose radiotherapy and immunotherapy resistance in tumors. CDR1 SGHNT and CDR2 YENEEA come from the germline V gene. This CDR3 is built from 13 residues. V dropped 4 bases and J dropped 3 bases, with 8 bases sitting between them. Time point meaning: after trial treatment. Documented treatment: LDRT plus nivolumab, ipilimumab, low-dose cyclophosphamide and aspirin (RACIN trial). Both TCRalpha and TCRbeta chains were reverse transcribed with V-gene-specific primers. TCRs were put through approximately 20 PCR cycles of amplification with Phusion. A constant-region primer and the V-primer adapter served as the primer pair. TCRdb reanalysed the reads using MiXCR and keeps one entry per CDR3 protein. The sample has roughly 32,000 distinct CDR3 sequences; less than 65% are singletons.

The specimen comprised PBMCs, sampled after low-dose radiotherapy plus immunotherapy. The chain recombines TRBV11-3 with TRBJ2-3; D perhaps matches TRBD1 (6 bases). The sequence derives from a male donor with gallbladder cancer. The CDR3 spells CASSSGQTDTQYF. For the CDR3, the DNA is TGTGCCAGCAGCTCCGGACAGACAGATACGCAGTATTTT.